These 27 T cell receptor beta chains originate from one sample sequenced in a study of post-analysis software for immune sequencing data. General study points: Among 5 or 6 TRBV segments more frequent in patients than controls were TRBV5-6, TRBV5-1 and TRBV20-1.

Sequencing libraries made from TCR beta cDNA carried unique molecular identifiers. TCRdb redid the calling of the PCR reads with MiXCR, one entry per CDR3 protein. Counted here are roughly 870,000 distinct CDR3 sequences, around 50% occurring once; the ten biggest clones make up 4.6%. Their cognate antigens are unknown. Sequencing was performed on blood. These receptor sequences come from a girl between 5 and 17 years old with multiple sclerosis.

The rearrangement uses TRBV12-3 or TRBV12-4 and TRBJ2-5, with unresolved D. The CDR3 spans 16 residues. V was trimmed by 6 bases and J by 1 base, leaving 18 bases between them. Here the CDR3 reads CASSSEPSQGQETQYF. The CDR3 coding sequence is TGTGCCAGCAGCTCCGAACCTTCGCAAGGCCAAGAGACCCAGTACTTC.

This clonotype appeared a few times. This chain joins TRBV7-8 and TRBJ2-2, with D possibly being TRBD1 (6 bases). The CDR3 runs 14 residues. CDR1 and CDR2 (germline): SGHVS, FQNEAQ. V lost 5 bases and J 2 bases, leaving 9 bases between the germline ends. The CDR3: CASSDRTNTGELFF. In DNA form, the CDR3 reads TGTGCCAGCAGCGACAGGACTAACACCGGGGAGCTGTTTTTT.

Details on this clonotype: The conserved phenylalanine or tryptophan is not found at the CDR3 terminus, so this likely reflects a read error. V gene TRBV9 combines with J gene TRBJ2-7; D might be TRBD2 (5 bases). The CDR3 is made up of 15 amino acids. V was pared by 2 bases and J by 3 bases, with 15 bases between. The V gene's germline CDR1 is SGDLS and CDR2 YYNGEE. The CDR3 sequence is CASSVDPLAGYEQYY. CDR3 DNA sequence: TGTGCCAGCAGCGTTGATCCCCTTGCGGGCTACGAGCAGTACTAC.

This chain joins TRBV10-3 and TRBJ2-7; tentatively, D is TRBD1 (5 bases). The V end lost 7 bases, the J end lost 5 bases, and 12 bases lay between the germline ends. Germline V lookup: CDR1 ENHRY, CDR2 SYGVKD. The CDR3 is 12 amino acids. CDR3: CAINQGRNEQYF. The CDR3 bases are TGTGCCATCAATCAGGGCCGCAACGAGCAGTACTTC.

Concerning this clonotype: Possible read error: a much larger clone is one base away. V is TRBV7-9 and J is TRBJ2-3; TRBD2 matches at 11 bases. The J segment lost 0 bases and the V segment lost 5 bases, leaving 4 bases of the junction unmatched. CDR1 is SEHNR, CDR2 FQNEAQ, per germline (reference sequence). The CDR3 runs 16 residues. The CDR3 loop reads CASSRRTSGSTDTQYF. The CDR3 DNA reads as TGTGCCAGCAGCCGCCGGACTAGCGGGAGCACAGATACGCAGTATTTT. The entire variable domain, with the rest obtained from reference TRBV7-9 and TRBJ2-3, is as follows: DTGVSQNPRHKITKRGQNVTFRCDPISEHNRLYWYRQTLGQGPEFLTYFQNEAQLEKSRLLSDRFSAERPKGSFSTLEIQRTEQGDSAMYLCASSRRTSGSTDTQYFGPGTRLTVL.

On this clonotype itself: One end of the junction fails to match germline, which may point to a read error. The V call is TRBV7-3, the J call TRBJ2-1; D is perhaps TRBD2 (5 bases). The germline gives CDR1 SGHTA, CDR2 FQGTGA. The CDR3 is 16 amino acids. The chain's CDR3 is CASSLGPGLSYNEQFF. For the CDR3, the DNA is TGTGCCAGCAGCTTAGGGCCGGGATTATCCTACAATGAACAGTTCTTC. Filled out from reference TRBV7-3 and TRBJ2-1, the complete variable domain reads GAGVSQTPSNKVTEKGKYVELRCDPISGHTALYWYRQSLGQGPEFLIYFQGTGAADDSGLPNDRFFAVRPEGSVSTLKIQRTERGDSAVYLCASSLGPGLSYNEQFFGPGTRLTVL.

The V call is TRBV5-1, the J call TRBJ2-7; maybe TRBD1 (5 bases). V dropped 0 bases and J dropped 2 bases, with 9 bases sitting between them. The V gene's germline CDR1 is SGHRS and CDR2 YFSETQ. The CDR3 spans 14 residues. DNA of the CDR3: TGCGCCAGCAGCTTGGATTCCAGGGCCTACGAGCAGTACTTC. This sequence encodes CASSLDSRAYEQYF.

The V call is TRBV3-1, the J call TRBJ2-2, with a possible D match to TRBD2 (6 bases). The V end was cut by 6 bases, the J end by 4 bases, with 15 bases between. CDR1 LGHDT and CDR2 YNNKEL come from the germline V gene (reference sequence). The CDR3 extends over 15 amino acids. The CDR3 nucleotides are TGTGCCAGCAGAAAAGGGGAGGTTGCCACCGGGGAGCTGTTTTTT. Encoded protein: CASRKGEVATGELFF.

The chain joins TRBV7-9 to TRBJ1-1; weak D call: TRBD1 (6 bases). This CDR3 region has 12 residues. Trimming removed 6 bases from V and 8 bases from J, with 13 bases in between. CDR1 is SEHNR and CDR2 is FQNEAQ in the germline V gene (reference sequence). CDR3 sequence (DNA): TGTGCCAGCAGAGAGGACAGATGGGAAGCTTTCTTT. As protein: CASREDRWEAFF.

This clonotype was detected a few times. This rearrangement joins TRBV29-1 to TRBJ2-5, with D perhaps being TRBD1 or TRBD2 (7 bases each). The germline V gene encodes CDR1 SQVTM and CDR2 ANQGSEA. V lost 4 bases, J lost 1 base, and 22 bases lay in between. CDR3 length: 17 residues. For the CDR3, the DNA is TGCAGCGTTGCGGGAGGAAGGGACAGTGGGATCCAAGAGACCCAGTACTTC. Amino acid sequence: CSVAGGRDSGIQETQYF. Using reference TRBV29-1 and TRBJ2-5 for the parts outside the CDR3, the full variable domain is SAVISQKPSRDICQRGTSLTIQCQVDSQVTMMFWYRQQPGQSLTLIATANQGSEATYESGFVIDKFPISRPNLTFSTLTVSNMSPEDSSIYLCSVAGGRDSGIQETQYFGPGTRLLVL.

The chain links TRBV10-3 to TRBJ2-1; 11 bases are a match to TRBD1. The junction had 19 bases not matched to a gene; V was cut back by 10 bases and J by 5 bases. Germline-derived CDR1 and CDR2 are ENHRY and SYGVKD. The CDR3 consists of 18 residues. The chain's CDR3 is CATAGRTGGMNGNNEQFF. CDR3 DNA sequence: TGTGCCACCGCCGGACGGACAGGGGGCATGAACGGAAACAATGAGCAGTTCTTC.

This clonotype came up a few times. The CDR3 nucleotides are TGTGCCAGCAGTGACCTGACGGCCATTCAGTACTTC. It translates to CASSDLTAIQYF. This chain uses TRBV6-1 with TRBJ2-4; D is ambiguous. This CDR3 has 12 amino acids. The V end lost 3 bases, the J end lost 9 bases, and 9 bases lay between the germline ends. From germline, CDR1 is MNHNS and CDR2 SASEGT.

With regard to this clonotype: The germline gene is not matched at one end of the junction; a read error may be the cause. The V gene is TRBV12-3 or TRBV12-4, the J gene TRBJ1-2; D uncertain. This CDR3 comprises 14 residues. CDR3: CASSLAPNNYGHTF. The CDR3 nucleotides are TGTGCCAGCAGTTTAGCGCCCAACAACTATGGCCACACCTTC.

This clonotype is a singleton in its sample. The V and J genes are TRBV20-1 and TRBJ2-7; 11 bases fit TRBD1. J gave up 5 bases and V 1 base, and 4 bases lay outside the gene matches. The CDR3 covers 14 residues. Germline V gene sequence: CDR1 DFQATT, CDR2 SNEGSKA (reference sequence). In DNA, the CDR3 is TGCAGTGCTAGAGCCGGGACAGGGGGGAACGAGCAGTACTTC. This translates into CSARAGTGGNEQYF.

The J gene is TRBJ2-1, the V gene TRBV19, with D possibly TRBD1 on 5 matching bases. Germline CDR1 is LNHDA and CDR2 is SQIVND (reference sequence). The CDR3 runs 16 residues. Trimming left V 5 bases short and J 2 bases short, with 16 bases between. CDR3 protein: CASSPPRVGTYNEQFF. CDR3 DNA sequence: TGTGCCAGTAGTCCCCCCAGGGTAGGAACCTACAATGAGCAGTTCTTC.

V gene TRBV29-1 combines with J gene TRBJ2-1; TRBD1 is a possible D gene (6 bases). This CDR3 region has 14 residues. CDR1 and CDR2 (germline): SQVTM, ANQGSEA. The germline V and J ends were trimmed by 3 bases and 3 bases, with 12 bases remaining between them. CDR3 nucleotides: TGCAGCGTTGAGGGGAGAGGGGGCTACAATGAGCAGTTCTTC. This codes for CSVEGRGGYNEQFF.

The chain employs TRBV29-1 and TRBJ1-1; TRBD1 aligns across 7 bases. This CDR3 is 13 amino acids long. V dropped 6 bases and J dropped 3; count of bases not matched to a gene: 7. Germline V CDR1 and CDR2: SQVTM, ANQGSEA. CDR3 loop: CSVRGRQHTEAFF. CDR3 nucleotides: TGCAGCGTAAGGGGGCGACAGCACACTGAAGCTTTCTTT.

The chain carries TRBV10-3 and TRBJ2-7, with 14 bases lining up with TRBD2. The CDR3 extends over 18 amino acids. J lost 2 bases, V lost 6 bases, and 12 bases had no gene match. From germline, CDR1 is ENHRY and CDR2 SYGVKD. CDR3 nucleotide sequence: TGTGCCATCAGCCGATCCGGACTAGCGGGAGGTACCACCTACGAGCAGTACTTC. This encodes CAISRSGLAGGTTYEQYF.

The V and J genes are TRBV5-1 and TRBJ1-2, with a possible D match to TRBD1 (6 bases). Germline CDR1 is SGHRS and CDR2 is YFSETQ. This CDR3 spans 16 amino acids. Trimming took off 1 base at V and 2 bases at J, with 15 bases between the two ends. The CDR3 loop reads CASSLSLDSSNYGYTF. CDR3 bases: TGCGCCAGCAGCTTGTCCCTGGACAGCTCGAACTATGGCTACACCTTC.

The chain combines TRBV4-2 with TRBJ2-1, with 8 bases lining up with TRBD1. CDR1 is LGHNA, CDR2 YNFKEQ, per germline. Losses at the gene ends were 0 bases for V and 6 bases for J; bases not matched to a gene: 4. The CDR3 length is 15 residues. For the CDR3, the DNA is TGTGCCAGCAGCCAAGATGGGCAGGGGGCCAATGAGCAGTTCTTC. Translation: CASSQDGQGANEQFF.

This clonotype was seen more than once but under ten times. The CDR3 region has the DNA TGCGCCAGCAGCTTGAGTCCCCCAGAGACCCAGTACTTC. This sequence encodes CASSLSPPETQYF. The V call is TRBV5-1, the J call TRBJ2-5; D not resolved. The CDR3 is 13 amino acids. Trimming pared 1 base from V and 4 bases from J, leaving 8 bases between. CDR1 SGHRS and CDR2 YFSETQ come from the germline V gene.

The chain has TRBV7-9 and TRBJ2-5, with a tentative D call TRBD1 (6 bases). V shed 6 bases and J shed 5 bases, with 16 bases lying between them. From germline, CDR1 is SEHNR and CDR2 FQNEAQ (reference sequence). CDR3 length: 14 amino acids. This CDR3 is CASSLPGVVETQYF. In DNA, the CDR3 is TGTGCCAGCAGTTTACCAGGGGTTGTTGAGACCCAGTACTTC. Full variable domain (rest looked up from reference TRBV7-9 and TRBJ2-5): DTGVSQNPRHKITKRGQNVTFRCDPISEHNRLYWYRQTLGQGPEFLTYFQNEAQLEKSRLLSDRFSAERPKGSFSTLEIQRTEQGDSAMYLCASSLPGVVETQYFGPGTRLLVL.

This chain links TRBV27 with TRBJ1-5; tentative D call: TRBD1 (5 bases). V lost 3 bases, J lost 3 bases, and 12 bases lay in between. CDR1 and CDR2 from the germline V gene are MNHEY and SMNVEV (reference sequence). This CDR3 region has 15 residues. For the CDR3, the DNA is TGTGCCAGCAGTTTCCGAGGGGTTAACAATCAGCCCCAGCATTTT. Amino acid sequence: CASSFRGVNNQPQHF.

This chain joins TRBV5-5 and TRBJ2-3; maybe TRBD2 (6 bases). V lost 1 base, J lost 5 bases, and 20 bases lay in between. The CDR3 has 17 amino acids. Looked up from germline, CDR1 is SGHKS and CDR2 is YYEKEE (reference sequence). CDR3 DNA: TGTGCCAGCAGCTTGCAGACCGGACCGACGGGGGAAGATACGCAGTATTTT. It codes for CASSLQTGPTGEDTQYF.

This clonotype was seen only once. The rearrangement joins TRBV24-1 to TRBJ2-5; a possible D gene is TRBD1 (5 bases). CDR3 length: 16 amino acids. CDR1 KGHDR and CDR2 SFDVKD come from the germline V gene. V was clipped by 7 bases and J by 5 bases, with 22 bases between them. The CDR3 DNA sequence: TGTGCCACCAGAGGGGCCGGGCCTTGCTACCCTGAGACCCAGTACTTC. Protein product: CATRGAGPCYPETQYF.

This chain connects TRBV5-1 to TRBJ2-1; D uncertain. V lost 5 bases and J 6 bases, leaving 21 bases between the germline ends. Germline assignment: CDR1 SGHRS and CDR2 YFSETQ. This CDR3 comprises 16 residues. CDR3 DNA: TGCGCCAGCAGATTGATCCGGGCCCAGCCTCCCAATGAGCAGTTCTTC. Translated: CASRLIRAQPPNEQFF.

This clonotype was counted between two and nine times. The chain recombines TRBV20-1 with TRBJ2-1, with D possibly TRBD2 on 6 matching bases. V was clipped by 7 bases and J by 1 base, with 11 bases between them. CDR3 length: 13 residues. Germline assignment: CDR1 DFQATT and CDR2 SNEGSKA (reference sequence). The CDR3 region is CSVREVSYNEQFF. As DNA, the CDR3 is TGCAGTGTGAGGGAGGTATCCTACAATGAGCAGTTCTTC.